This entry lists 19 T cell receptor beta chains sequenced from one sample in a study of cytomegalovirus exposure and HLA in healthy donors. The PCR employed 60 Vbeta primers together with 13 Jbeta primers. Here immunoSEQ multiplex PCR was the method, and the copy in TCRdb shows in-frame clones only, minus some. The sample gives over 70,000 clones, approximately 76% of which show up once; 1.2% to 1.5% is in the top ten. Sequenced material: PBMCs. Receptors were obtained from a male donor in good health and CMV-seronegative.

J is TRBJ1-6 and V is TRBV6-6; 10 nucleotides match TRBD1. CDR3 length equals 16 residues. V was pared by 6 bases and J by 11 bases, with 13 bases of the junction left unmatched. Germline V CDR1 and CDR2: MNHNY, SVGAGI (reference sequence). The CDR3 region has the DNA TGTGCCAGCAGACAAAGGGCGACAGGGGGCATTGCACCCCTCCACTTT. It translates to CASRQRATGGIAPLHF.

The chain couples TRBV19 to TRBJ2-1; D is unclear. Trimming removed 7 bases at V and 2 bases at J, with 9 bases between. The CDR3 contains 13 residues. Germline V gene data show CDR1 as LNHDA and CDR2 as SQIVND (reference sequence). In DNA, the CDR3 is TGTGCCAGTATGGCGGAACCCTACAATGAGCAGTTCTTC. Translation: CASMAEPYNEQFF.

This chain uses TRBV28 with TRBJ1-4; the D gene is possibly TRBD1 (5 bases). V lost 7 bases, J lost 4 bases, and 16 bases lay in between. The CDR3 loop spans 15 amino acids. The germline V gene has CDR1 MDHEN and CDR2 SYDVKM. In nucleotides, the CDR3 is TGTGCCAGCACTACAAATCCAGGGTATAATGAAAAACTGTTTTTT. This translates into CASTTNPGYNEKLFF.

V and J are TRBV5-5 and TRBJ1-2; D perhaps matches TRBD1 (5 bases). The germline gives CDR1 SGHKS, CDR2 YYEKEE (reference sequence). V shed 2 bases and J shed 7 bases, with 12 bases lying between them. CDR3 size: 13 residues. The CDR3 DNA reads as TGTGCCAGCAGCTTCAGGGTCCAAGGTGGCTACACCTTC. It yields the protein CASSFRVQGGYTF.

This chain joins TRBV7-9 and TRBJ1-1; the D gene is possibly TRBD1 (5 bases). Germline CDR1 and CDR2: SEHNR and FQNEAQ (reference sequence). This CDR3 contains 15 residues. Trimming stripped 1 base from V and 1 base from J, with 10 bases between. CDR3 DNA sequence: TGTGCCAGCAGCTTAGAAGGGGTGACGAACACTGAAGCTTTCTTT. Translated, it gives CASSLEGVTNTEAFF.

The CDR3 spells CSVGAGPYGYTF. CDR3 nucleotides: TGCAGCGTGGGGGCAGGGCCGTATGGCTACACCTTC. V is TRBV29-1 and J is TRBJ1-2; weak D call: TRBD1 (6 bases). Germline V CDR1 and CDR2: SQVTM, ANQGSEA. This CDR3 region has 12 residues. Trimming took 6 bases from V and 5 from J, leaving 13 bases between them.

The J gene is TRBJ2-7, the V gene TRBV4-3; maybe TRBD2 (6 bases). Germline-derived CDR1 and CDR2 are LGHNA and YSLEER. The CDR3 totals 16 residues. The V gene lost 0 bases and the J gene lost 6 bases, with 18 bases spanning the gap. CDR3 DNA: TGCGCCAGCAGCCAAGATGGGACTTCTTCTAGGTTCGAGCAGTACTTC. Amino acid sequence: CASSQDGTSSRFEQYF.

This clone was observed a single time. The genes are TRBV28 and TRBJ1-4; TRBD1 aligns across 9 bases. J gave up 7 bases and V 3 bases, and 6 bases lay outside the gene matches. The CDR3 has 15 amino acids. Germline V gene sequence: CDR1 MDHEN, CDR2 SYDVKM. CDR3 loop: CASSLPGTGLEKLFF. The CDR3 DNA follows: TGTGCCAGCAGTTTGCCCGGGACAGGGCTTGAAAAACTGTTTTTT.

V gene TRBV7-9 combines with J gene TRBJ2-7, with TRBD2 matching over 10 bases. The germline V gene encodes CDR1 SEHNR and CDR2 FQNEAQ (reference sequence). The length of the CDR3 is 16 residues. Unmatched junction bases numbered 6, after V lost 4 bases and J lost 0 bases. The CDR3 sequence: CASSSGGLASSYEQYF. The CDR3 DNA reads TGTGCCAGCAGCTCGGGGGGACTAGCGAGCTCCTACGAGCAGTACTTC.

The V call is TRBV25-1, the J call TRBJ2-5; no definite D call. Germline V gene sequence: CDR1 MGHDK, CDR2 SYGVNS. Trimming cost V 5 bases and J 4 bases, with 11 bases left between them. This CDR3 has 13 residues. CDR3 in DNA: TGTGCCAGCAGTATCCCCGCGGCAGAGACCCAGTACTTC. The encoded protein is CASSIPAAETQYF.

Notes on this clone: Sequence at one end of the junction differs from germline and may be a read error. The rearrangement links TRBV7-7 to TRBJ1-2; possible D gene TRBD1, 5 bases. This CDR3 has 13 residues. CDR1 and CDR2 from the germline V gene are SSHAT and FNYEAQ (reference sequence). CDR3 protein: CASSFPGGDGYTF. The DNA for the CDR3 is TGTGCTAGCAGCTTTCCGGGGGGAGATGGCTACACCTTC.

This clone has only a few counts. V is TRBV6-1 and J is TRBJ2-3, with a possible D match to TRBD1 (5 bases). The CDR3 has 15 residues. The V gene lost 8 bases and the J gene lost 0 bases, with 15 bases spanning the gap. Germline loops: CDR1 MNHNS, CDR2 SASEGT. CDR3 bases: TGTGCCAGCGGAACAGGTCCAACTAGCACAGATACGCAGTATTTT. Its translation: CASGTGPTSTDTQYF.

The CDR3 region is CASSSEDRIKETQYF. The CDR3 DNA reads TGTGCCAGCAGCTCCGAGGACAGGATAAAAGAGACCCAGTACTTC. The chain recombines TRBV7-9 with TRBJ2-5; 7 nucleotides align to TRBD1. V gave up 4 bases and J gave up 3 bases; unmatched junction bases: 8. This CDR3 contains 15 residues. In germline, CDR1 is SEHNR, CDR2 FQNEAQ (reference sequence). Looking up the rest from reference TRBV7-9 and TRBJ2-5 gives the full variable domain: DTGVSQNPRHKITKRGQNVTFRCDPISEHNRLYWYRQTLGQGPEFLTYFQNEAQLEKSRLLSDRFSAERPKGSFSTLEIQRTEQGDSAMYLCASSSEDRIKETQYFGPGTRLLVL.

This chain links TRBV7-2 with TRBJ2-3; TRBD1 agrees at 8 bases. CDR1 and CDR2 (germline): SGHTA, FQGNSA. The ends lost 5 bases at V and 5 bases at J; junction bases unmatched: 12. The CDR3 spans 16 residues. CDR3 in amino acids: CASSDSRDRTRDTQYF. The CDR3 bases are TGTGCCAGCAGCGATAGCCGGGACAGGACGAGAGATACGCAGTATTTT. The full variable domain, rest sourced from reference TRBV7-2 and TRBJ2-3, is GAGVSQSPSNKVTEKGKDVELRCDPISGHTALYWYRQSLGQGLEFLIYFQGNSAPDKSGLPSDRFSAERTGGSVSTLTIQRTQQEDSAVYLCASSDSRDRTRDTQYFGPGTRLTVL.

The chain recombines TRBV6-5 with TRBJ2-1; TRBD2 matches at 11 bases. The CDR3 has 16 amino acids. Looked up from germline, CDR1 is MNHEY and CDR2 is SVGAGI. Trimming at V came to 2 bases and at J to 7 bases, leaving 7 bases not matched to a gene. The CDR3, as DNA: TGTGCCAGCAGTTACCGTCTAGCGGGAGGAAGGAATGAGCAGTTCTTC. This encodes CASSYRLAGGRNEQFF.

This chain joins TRBV28 and TRBJ1-2, with 8 bases aligning to TRBD1. This CDR3 has 13 amino acids. J lost 7 bases, V lost 11 bases, and 12 bases had no gene match. CDR1 is MDHEN, CDR2 SYDVKM, per germline. The CDR3 coding sequence is TGTGCCGGGTTGATGTCAGGGGGCGGTGGCTACACCTTC. Amino acids: CAGLMSGGGGYTF.

This chain links TRBV4-1 with TRBJ2-5, with 8 bases lining up with TRBD2. The CDR3 consists of 17 residues. CDR1 and CDR2 (germline): MGHRA, YSYEKL. The ends lost 4 bases at V and 2 bases at J; junction bases unmatched: 12. CDR3 sequence: CASSPGGGLGKQETQYF. Written as DNA, the CDR3 is TGCGCCAGCAGCCCAGGTGGGGGACTAGGGAAACAAGAGACCCAGTACTTC.

The chain has TRBV9 and TRBJ2-3; D is uncertain. The CDR3 has 14 amino acids. V dropped 0 bases and J dropped 2 bases, with 7 bases sitting between them. Germline CDR1 reads SGDLS; CDR2 reads YYNGEE. The CDR3 here is CASSVGELTDTQYF. In DNA form, the CDR3 reads TGTGCCAGCAGCGTAGGTGAACTCACAGATACGCAGTATTTT. Filled out from reference TRBV9 and TRBJ2-3, the complete variable domain reads DSGVTQTPKHLITATGQRVTLRCSPRSGDLSVYWYQQSLDQGLQFLIQYYNGEERAKGNILERFSAQQFPDLHSELNLSSLELGDSALYFCASSVGELTDTQYFGPGTRLTVL.

V is TRBV27 and J is TRBJ2-6, with D perhaps matching TRBD1 (6 bases). There are 15 residues in the CDR3. CDR1 MNHEY and CDR2 SMNVEV come from the germline V gene (reference sequence). V lost 4 bases to trimming and J lost 1 base, with 8 bases between them. The DNA of the CDR3 is TGTGCCAGCAGTTCCAGGGGTTCTGGGGCCAACGTCCTGACTTTC. This gives the protein CASSSRGSGANVLTF. Full variable domain (outside the CDR3, taken from reference TRBV27 and TRBJ2-6): EAQVTQNPRYLITVTGKKLTVTCSQNMNHEYMSWYRQDPGLGLRQIYYSMNVEVTDKGDVPEGYKVSRKEKRNFPLILESPSPNQTSLYFCASSSRGSGANVLTFGAGSRLTVL.